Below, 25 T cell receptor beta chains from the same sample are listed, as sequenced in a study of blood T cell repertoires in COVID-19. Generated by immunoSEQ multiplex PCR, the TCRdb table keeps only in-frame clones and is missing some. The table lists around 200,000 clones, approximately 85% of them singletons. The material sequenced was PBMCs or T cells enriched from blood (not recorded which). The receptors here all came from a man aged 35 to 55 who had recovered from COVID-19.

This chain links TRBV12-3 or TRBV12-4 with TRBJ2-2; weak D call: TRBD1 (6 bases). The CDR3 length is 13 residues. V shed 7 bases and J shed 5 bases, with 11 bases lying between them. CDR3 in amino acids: CASINRETGELFF. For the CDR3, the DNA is TGTGCCAGCATCAACAGGGAGACCGGGGAGCTGTTTTTT.

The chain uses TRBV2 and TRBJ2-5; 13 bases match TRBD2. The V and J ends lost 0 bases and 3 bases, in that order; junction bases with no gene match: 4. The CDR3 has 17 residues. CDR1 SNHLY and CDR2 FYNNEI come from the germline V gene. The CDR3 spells CASSEATGLAGEETQYF. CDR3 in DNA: TGTGCCAGCAGTGAAGCTACTGGACTAGCGGGAGAAGAGACCCAGTACTTC. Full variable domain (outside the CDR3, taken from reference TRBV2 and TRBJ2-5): EPEVTQTPSHQVTQMGQEVILRCVPISNHLYFYWYRQILGQKVEFLVSFYNNEISEKSEIFDDQFSVERPDGSNFTLKIRSTKLEDSAMYFCASSEATGLAGEETQYFGPGTRLLVL.

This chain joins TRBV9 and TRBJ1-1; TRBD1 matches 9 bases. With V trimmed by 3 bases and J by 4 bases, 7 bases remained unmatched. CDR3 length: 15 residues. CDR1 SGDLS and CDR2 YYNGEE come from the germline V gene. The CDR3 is CASSGETGGVTEAFF. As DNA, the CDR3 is TGTGCCAGCAGCGGCGAAACAGGGGGCGTCACTGAAGCTTTCTTT.

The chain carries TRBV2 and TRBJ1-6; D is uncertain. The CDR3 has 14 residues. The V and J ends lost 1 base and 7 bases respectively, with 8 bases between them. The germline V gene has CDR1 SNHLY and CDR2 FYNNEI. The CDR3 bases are TGTGCCAGCAGTGAAGGTGTAGTAAATTCACCCCTCCACTTT. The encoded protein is CASSEGVVNSPLHF.

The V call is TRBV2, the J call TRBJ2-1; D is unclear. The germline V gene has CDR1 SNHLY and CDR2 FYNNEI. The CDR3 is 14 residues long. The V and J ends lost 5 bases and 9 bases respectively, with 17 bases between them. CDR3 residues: CASSPDPLVGEQFF. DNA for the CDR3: TGTGCCAGCAGTCCTGATCCTCTAGTCGGTGAGCAGTTCTTC.

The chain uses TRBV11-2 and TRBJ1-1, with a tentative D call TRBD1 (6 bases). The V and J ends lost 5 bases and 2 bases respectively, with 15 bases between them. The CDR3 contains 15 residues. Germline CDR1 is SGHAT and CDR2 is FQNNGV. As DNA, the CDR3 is TGTGCCAGCAGCGCAGGGGTCCGATCAAACACTGAAGCTTTCTTT. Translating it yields CASSAGVRSNTEAFF.

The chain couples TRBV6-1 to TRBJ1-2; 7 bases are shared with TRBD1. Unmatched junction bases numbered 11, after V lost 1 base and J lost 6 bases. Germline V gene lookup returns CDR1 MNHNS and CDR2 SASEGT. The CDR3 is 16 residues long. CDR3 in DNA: TGTGCCAGCAGTGAAGAAATAAACAGGGGAGTTAATGGCTACACCTTC. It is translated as CASSEEINRGVNGYTF.

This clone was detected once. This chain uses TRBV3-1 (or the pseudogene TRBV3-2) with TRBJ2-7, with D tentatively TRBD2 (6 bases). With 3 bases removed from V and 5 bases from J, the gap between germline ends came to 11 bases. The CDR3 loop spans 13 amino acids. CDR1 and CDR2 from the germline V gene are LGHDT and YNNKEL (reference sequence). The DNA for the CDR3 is TGTGCCAGCAGCCACCCTGCGGGGCACGAGCAGTACTTC. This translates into CASSHPAGHEQYF.

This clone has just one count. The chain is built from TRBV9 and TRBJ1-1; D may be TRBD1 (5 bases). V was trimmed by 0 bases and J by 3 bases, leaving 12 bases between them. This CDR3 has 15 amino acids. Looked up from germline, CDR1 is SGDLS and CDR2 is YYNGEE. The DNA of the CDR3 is TGTGCCAGCAGCGTAGCTCCAGGGTTGGACACTGAAGCTTTCTTT. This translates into CASSVAPGLDTEAFF.

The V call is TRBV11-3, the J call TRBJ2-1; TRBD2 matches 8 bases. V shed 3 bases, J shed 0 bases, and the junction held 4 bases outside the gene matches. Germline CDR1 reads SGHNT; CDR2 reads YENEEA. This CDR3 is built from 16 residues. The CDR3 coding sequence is TGTGCCAGCAGCTTGACGGGGGGGAGCTCCTACAATGAGCAGTTCTTC. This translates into CASSLTGGSSYNEQFF.

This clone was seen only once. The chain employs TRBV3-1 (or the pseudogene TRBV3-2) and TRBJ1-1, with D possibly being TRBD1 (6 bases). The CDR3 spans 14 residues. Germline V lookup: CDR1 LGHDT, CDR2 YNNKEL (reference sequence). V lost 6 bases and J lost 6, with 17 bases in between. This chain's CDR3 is CASRNSQGKAEAFF. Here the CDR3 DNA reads TGTGCCAGCAGAAACTCACAGGGAAAGGCTGAAGCTTTCTTT.

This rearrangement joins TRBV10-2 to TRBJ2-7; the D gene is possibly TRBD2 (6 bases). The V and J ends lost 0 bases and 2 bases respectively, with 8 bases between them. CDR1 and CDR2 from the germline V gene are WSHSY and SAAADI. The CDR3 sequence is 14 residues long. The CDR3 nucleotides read TGCGCCAGCAGTGAGTCGGGGGGAACCTACGAGCAGTACTTC. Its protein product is CASSESGGTYEQYF.

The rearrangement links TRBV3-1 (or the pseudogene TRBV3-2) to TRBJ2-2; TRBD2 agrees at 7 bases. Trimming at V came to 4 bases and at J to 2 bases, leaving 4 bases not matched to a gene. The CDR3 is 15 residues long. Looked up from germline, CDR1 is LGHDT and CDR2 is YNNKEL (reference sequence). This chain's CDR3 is CASSPLAINTGELFF. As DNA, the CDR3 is TGTGCCAGCAGCCCACTAGCGATAAACACCGGGGAGCTGTTTTTT.

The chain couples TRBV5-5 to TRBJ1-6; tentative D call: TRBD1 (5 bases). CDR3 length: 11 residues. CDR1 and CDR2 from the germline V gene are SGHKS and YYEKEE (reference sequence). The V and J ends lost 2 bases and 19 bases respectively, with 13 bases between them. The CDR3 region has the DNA TGTGCCAGCAGCTTTTCAGACAGCCTACACTTT. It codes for CASSFSDSLHF.

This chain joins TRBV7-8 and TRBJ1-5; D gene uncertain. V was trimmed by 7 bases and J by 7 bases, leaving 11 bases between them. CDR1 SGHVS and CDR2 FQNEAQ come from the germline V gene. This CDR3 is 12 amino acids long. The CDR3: CASKLPNQPQHF. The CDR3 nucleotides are TGTGCCAGCAAACTACCCAACCAGCCCCAGCATTTT.

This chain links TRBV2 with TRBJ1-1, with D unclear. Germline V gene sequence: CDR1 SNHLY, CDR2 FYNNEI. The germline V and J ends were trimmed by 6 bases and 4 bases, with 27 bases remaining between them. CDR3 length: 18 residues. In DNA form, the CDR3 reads TGTGCCAGCAGCCTCTCATGGCTCTGGGCGGGTCGGGTCACTGAAGCTTTCTTT. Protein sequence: CASSLSWLWAGRVTEAFF.

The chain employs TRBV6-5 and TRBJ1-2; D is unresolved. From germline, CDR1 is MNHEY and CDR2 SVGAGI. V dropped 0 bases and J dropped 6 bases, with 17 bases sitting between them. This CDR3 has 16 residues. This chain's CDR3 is CASSYSSTPLGDGYTF. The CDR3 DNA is TGTGCCAGCAGTTACTCTAGCACCCCCCTCGGGGATGGCTACACCTTC.

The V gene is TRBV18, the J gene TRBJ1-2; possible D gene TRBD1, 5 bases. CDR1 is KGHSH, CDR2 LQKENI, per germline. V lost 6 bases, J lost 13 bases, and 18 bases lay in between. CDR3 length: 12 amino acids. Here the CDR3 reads CASSPLEGSGTF. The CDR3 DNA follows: TGTGCCAGCTCCCCCTTGGAGGGGTCGGGCACCTTC.

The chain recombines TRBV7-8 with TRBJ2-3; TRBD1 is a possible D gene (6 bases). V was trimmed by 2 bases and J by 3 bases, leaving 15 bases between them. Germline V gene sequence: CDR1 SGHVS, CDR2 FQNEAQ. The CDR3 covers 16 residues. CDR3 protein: CASSLTAGAATDTQYF. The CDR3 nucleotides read TGTGCCAGCAGCTTAACGGCAGGGGCTGCAACAGATACGCAGTATTTT.

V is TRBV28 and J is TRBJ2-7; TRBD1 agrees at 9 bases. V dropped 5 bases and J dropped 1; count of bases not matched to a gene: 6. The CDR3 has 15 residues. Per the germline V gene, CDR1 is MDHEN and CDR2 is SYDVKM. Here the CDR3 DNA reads TGTGCCAGCAGTGGGGGAGGACAGGGGTCCTACGAGCAGTACTTC. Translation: CASSGGGQGSYEQYF.

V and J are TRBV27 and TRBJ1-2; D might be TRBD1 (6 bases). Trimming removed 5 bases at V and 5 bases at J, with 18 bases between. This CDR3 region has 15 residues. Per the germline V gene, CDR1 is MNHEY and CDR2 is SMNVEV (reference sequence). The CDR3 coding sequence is TGTGCCAGCAGTCAGTCGACAGGCTCCCCTTATGGCTACACCTTC. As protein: CASSQSTGSPYGYTF.

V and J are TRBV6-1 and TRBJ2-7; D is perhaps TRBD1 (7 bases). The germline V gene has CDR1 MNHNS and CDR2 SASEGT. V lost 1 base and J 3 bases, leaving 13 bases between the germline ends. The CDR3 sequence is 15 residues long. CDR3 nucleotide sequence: TGTGCCAGCAGTGAAGTCAAGCAGGGGGGCTACGAGCAGTACTTC. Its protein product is CASSEVKQGGYEQYF.

DNA for the CDR3: TGTGCCAGCAGCCGGGACAGCACTAACTATGGCTACACCTTC. Translating gives CASSRDSTNYGYTF. This chain connects TRBV5-5 to TRBJ1-2; 7 bases map to TRBD1. Germline values: CDR1 SGHKS, CDR2 YYEKEE (reference sequence). V trimming: 4 bases; J trimming: 0 bases; junction bases outside the gene matches: 3. The CDR3 has 14 residues.

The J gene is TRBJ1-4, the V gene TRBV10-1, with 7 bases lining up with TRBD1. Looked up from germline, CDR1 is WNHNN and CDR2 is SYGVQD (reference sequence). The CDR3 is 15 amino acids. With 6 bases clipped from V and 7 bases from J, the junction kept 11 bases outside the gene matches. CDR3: CASRTQTGHGEKLFF. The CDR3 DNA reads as TGCGCCAGCAGAACCCAGACAGGGCATGGTGAAAAACTGTTTTTT.

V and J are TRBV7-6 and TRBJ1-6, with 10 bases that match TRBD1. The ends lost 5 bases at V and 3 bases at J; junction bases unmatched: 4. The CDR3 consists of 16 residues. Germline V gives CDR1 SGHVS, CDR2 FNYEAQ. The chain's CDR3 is CASSLRDRGYNSPLHF. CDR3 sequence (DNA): TGTGCCAGCAGCCTCCGGGACAGGGGCTATAATTCACCCCTCCACTTT. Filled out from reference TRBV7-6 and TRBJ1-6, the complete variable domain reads GAGVSQSPRYKVTKRGQDVALRCDPISGHVSLYWYRQALGQGPEFLTYFNYEAQQDKSGLPNDRFSAERPEGSISTLTIQRTEQRDSAMYRCASSLRDRGYNSPLHFGNGTRLTVT.